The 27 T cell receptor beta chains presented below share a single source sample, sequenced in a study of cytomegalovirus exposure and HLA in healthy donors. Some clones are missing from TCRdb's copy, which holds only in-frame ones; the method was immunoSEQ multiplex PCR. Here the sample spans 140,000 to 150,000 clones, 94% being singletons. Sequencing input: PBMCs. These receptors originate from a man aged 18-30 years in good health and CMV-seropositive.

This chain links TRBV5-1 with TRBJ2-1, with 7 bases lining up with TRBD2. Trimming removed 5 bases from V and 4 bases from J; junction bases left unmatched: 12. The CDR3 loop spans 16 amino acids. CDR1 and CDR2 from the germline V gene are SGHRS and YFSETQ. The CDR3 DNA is TGCGCCAGCAGTCGATCTTTAGCGGGCCCTTACAATGAGCAGTTCTTC. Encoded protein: CASSRSLAGPYNEQFF.

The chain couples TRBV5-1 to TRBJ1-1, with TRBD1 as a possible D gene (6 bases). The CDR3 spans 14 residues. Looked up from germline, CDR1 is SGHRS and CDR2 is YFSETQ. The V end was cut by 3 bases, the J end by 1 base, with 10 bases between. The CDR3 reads CASSSQGSNTEAFF. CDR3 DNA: TGCGCCAGCAGCTCACAGGGTTCGAACACTGAAGCTTTCTTT.

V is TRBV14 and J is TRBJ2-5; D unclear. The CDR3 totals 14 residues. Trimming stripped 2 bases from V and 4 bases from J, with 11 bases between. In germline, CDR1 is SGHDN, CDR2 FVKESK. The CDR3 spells CASSQLLKRETQYF. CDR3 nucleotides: TGTGCCAGCAGCCAACTCCTAAAACGAGAGACCCAGTACTTC.

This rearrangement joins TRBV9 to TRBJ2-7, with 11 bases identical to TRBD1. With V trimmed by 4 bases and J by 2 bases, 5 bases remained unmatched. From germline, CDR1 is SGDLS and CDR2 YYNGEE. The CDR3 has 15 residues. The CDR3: CASSKRDRGTYEQYF. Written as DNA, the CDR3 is TGTGCCAGCAGCAAACGGGACAGGGGGACCTACGAGCAGTACTTC. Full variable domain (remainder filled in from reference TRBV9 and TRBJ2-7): DSGVTQTPKHLITATGQRVTLRCSPRSGDLSVYWYQQSLDQGLQFLIQYYNGEERAKGNILERFSAQQFPDLHSELNLSSLELGDSALYFCASSKRDRGTYEQYFGPGTRLTVT.

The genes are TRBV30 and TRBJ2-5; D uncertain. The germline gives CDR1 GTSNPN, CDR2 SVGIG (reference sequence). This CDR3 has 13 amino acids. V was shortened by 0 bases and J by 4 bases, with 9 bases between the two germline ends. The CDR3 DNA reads TGTGCCTGGAGTGTACTGGTTGGAGAGACCCAGTACTTC. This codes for CAWSVLVGETQYF.

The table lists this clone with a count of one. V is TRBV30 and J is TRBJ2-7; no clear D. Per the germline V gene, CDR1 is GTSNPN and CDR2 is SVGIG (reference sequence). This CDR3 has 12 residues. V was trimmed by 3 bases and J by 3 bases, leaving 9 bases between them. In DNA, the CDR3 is TGTGCCTGGAGAACAGACCGCTACGAGCAGTACTTC. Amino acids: CAWRTDRYEQYF.

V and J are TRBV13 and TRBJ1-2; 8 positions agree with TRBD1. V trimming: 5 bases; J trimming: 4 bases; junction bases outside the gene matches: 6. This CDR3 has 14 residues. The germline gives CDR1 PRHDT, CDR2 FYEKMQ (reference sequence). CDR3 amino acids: CASSRTGFGYGYTF. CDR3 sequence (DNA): TGTGCCAGCAGCCGGACAGGGTTTGGCTATGGCTACACCTTC. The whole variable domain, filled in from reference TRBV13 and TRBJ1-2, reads AAGVIQSPRHLIKEKRETATLKCYPIPRHDTVYWYQQGPGQDPQFLISFYEKMQSDKGSIPDRFSAQQFSDYHSELNMSSLELGDSALYFCASSRTGFGYGYTFGSGTRLTVV.

CDR3 amino acids: CASSAGTGGNQPQHF. CDR3 DNA: TGTGCCAGCAGCGCCGGCACAGGGGGCAATCAGCCCCAGCATTTT. The chain uses TRBV11-2 and TRBJ1-5; 7 nucleotides line up with TRBD1. The CDR3 has 15 amino acids. From germline, CDR1 is SGHAT and CDR2 FQNNGV. The V segment lost 5 bases and the J segment 2 bases; nucleotides outside the gene matches: 6.

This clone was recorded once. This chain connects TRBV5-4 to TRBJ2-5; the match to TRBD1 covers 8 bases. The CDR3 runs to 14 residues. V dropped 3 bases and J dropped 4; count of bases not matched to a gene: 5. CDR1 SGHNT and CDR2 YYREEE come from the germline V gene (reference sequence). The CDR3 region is CASSWGDRPETQYF. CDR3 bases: TGTGCCAGCAGCTGGGGGGACAGGCCAGAGACCCAGTACTTC. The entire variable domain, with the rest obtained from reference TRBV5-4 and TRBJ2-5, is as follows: ETGVTQSPTHLIKTRGQQVTLRCSSQSGHNTVSWYQQALGQGPQFIFQYYREEENGRGNFPPRFSGLQFPNYSSELNVNALELDDSALYLCASSWGDRPETQYFGPGTRLLVL.

The chain's CDR3 is CASSLGVLGTGELFF. The CDR3 DNA reads as TGCGCCAGCAGCTTGGGCGTCCTAGGCACCGGGGAGCTGTTTTTT. V gene TRBV5-1 combines with J gene TRBJ2-2; D is uncertain. In germline, CDR1 is SGHRS, CDR2 YFSETQ. Trimming pared 0 bases from V and 4 bases from J, leaving 10 bases between. The CDR3 extends over 15 amino acids. Complete variable domain (other parts from reference TRBV5-1 and TRBJ2-2): KAGVTQTPRYLIKTRGQQVTLSCSPISGHRSVSWYQQTPGQGLQFLFEYFSETQRNKGNFPGRFSGRQFSNSRSEMNVSTLELGDSALYLCASSLGVLGTGELFFGEGSRLTVL.

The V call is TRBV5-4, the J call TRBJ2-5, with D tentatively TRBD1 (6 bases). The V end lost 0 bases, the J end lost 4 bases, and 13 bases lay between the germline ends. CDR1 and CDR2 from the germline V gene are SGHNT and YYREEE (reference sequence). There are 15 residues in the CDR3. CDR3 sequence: CASSLDGGAGETQYF. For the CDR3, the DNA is TGTGCCAGCAGCTTGGATGGGGGCGCGGGAGAGACCCAGTACTTC. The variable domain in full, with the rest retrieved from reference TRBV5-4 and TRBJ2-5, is ETGVTQSPTHLIKTRGQQVTLRCSSQSGHNTVSWYQQALGQGPQFIFQYYREEENGRGNFPPRFSGLQFPNYSSELNVNALELDDSALYLCASSLDGGAGETQYFGPGTRLLVL.

CDR3 loop: CASSPGLAPLYEQYF. Here the CDR3 DNA reads TGTGCCAGCAGTCCCGGACTAGCGCCACTCTACGAGCAGTACTTC. The chain recombines TRBV13 with TRBJ2-7, with 9 bases matching TRBD2. The CDR3 is 15 residues long. V lost 6 bases to trimming and J lost 3 bases; unmatched junction nucleotides: 9. Germline V gene data show CDR1 as PRHDT and CDR2 as FYEKMQ (reference sequence).

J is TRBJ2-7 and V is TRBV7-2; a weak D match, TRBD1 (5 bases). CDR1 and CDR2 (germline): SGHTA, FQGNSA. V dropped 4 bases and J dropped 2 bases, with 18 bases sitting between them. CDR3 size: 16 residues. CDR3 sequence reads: CASSSRPGSGTYEQYF. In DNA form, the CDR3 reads TGTGCCAGCAGCTCACGCCCCGGGTCAGGGACCTACGAGCAGTACTTC.

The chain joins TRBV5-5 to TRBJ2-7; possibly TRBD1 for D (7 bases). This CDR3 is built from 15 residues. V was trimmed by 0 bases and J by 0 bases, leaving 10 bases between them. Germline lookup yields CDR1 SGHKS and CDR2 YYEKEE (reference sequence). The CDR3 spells CASSLAGDSSYEQYF. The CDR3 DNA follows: TGTGCCAGCAGCTTGGCGGGGGACAGCTCCTACGAGCAGTACTTC. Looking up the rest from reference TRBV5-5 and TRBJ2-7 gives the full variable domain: DAGVTQSPTHLIKTRGQQVTLRCSPISGHKSVSWYQQVLGQGPQFIFQYYEKEERGRGNFPDRFSARQFPNYSSELNVNALLLGDSALYLCASSLAGDSSYEQYFGPGTRLTVT.

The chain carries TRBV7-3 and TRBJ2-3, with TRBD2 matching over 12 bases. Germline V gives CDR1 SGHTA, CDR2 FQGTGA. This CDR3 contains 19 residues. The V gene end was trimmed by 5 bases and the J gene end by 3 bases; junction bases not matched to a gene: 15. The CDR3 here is CASSRSSGRAVVVTDTQYF. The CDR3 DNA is TGTGCCAGCAGCCGATCTAGCGGGAGGGCGGTTGTTGTAACAGATACGCAGTATTTT.

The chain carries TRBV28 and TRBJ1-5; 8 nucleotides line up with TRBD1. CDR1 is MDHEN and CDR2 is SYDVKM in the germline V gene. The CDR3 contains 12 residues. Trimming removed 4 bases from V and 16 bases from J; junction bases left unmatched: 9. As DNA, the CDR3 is TGTGCCAGCAGTTCATCCGACAGGGGCAATCATTTT. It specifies CASSSSDRGNHF.

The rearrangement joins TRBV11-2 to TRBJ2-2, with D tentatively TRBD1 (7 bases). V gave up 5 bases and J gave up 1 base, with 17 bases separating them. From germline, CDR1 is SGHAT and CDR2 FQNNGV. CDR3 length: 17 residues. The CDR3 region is CASSRPTGTGNTGELFF. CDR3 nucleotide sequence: TGTGCCAGCAGCCGCCCGACAGGGACTGGGAACACCGGGGAGCTGTTTTTT.

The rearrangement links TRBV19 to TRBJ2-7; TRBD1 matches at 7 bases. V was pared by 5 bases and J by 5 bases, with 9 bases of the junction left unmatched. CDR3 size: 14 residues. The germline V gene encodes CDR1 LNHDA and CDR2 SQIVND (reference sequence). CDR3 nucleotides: TGTGCCAGTAGTTTGCGGACAGGCGAGGACGAGCAGTACTTC. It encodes CASSLRTGEDEQYF.

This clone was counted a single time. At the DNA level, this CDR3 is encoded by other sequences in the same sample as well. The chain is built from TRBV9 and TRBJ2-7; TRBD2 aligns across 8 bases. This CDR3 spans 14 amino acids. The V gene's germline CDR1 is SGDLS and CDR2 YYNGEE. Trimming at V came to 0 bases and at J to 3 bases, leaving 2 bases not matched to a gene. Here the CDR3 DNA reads TGTGCCAGCAGCGTAGGGCTAGCGGGCTACGAGCAGTACTTC. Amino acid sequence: CASSVGLAGYEQYF. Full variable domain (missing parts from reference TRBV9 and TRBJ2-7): DSGVTQTPKHLITATGQRVTLRCSPRSGDLSVYWYQQSLDQGLQFLIQYYNGEERAKGNILERFSAQQFPDLHSELNLSSLELGDSALYFCASSVGLAGYEQYFGPGTRLTVT.

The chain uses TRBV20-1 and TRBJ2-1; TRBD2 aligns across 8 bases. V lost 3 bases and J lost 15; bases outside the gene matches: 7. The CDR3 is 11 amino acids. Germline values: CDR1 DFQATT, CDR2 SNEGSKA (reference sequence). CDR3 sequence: CSASVNLAGFF. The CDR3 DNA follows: TGCAGTGCTAGTGTAAATCTAGCGGGGTTCTTC.

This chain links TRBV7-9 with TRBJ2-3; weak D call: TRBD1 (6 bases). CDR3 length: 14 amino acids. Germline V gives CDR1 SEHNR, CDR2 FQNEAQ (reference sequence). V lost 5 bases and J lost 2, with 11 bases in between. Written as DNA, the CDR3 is TGTGCCAGCAGCGCACGGGACAACACAGATACGCAGTATTTT. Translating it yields CASSARDNTDTQYF.

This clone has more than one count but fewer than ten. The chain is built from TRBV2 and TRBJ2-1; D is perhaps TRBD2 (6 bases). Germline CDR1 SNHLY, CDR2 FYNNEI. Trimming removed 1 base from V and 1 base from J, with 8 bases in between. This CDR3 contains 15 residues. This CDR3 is CASSEEAGSYNEQFF. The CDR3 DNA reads TGTGCCAGCAGTGAAGAAGCGGGTTCCTACAATGAGCAGTTCTTC. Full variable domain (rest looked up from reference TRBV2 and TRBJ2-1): EPEVTQTPSHQVTQMGQEVILRCVPISNHLYFYWYRQILGQKVEFLVSFYNNEISEKSEIFDDQFSVERPDGSNFTLKIRSTKLEDSAMYFCASSEEAGSYNEQFFGPGTRLTVL.

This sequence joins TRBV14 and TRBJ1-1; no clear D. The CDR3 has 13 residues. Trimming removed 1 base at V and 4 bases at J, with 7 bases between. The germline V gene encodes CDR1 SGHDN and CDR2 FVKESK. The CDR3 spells CASSQGLITEAFF. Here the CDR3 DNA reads TGTGCCAGCAGCCAAGGACTGATCACTGAAGCTTTCTTT.

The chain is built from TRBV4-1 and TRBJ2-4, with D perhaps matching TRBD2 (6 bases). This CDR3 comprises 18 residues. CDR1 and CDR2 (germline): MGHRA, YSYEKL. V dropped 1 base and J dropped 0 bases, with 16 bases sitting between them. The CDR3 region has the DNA TGCGCCAGCAGCCAAGTTGGCGGCGGGATCCTAGCCAAAAACATTCAGTACTTC. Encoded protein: CASSQVGGGILAKNIQYF.

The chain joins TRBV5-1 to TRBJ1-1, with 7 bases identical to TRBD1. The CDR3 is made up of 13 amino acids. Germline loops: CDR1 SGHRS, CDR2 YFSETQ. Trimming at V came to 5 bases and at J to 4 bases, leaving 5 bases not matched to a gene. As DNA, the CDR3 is TGCGCCAGCAGTAAGGGGGCCATCACTGAAGCTTTCTTT. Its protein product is CASSKGAITEAFF.

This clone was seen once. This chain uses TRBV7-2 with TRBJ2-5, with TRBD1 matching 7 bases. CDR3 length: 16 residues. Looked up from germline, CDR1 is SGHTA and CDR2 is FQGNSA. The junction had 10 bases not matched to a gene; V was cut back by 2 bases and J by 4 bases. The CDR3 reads CASSLRWGQRRETQYF. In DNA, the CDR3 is TGTGCCAGCAGCTTAAGGTGGGGACAGCGGCGAGAGACCCAGTACTTC. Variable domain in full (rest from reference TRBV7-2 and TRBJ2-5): GAGVSQSPSNKVTEKGKDVELRCDPISGHTALYWYRQSLGQGLEFLIYFQGNSAPDKSGLPSDRFSAERTGGSVSTLTIQRTQQEDSAVYLCASSLRWGQRRETQYFGPGTRLLVL.

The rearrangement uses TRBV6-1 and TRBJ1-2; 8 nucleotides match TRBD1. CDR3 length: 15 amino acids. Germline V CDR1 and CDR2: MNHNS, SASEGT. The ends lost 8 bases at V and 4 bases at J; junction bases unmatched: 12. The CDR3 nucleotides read TGTGCCAGCGAGAAGGACAGGGACTTATCCTATGGCTACACCTTC. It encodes CASEKDRDLSYGYTF.